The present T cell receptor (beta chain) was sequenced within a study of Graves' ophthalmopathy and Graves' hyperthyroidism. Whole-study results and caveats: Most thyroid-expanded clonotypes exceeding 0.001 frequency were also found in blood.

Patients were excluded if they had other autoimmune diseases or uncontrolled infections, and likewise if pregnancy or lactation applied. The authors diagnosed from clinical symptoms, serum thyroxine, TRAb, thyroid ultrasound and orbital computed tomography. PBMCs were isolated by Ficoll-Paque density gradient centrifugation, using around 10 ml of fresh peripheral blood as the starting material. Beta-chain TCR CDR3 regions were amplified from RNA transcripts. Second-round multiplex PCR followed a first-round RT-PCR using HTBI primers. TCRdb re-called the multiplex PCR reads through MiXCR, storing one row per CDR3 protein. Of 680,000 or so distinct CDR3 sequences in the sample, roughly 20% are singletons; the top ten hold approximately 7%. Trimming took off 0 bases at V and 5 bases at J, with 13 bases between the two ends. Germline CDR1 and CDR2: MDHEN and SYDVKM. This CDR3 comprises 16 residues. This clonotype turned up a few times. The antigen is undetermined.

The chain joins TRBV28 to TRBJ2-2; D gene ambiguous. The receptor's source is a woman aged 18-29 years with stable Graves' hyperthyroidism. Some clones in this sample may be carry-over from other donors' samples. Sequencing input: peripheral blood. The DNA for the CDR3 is TGTGCCAGCAGTTTATGGGACCAAACGAGTACCGGGGAGCTGTTTTTT. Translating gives CASSLWDQTSTGELFF.